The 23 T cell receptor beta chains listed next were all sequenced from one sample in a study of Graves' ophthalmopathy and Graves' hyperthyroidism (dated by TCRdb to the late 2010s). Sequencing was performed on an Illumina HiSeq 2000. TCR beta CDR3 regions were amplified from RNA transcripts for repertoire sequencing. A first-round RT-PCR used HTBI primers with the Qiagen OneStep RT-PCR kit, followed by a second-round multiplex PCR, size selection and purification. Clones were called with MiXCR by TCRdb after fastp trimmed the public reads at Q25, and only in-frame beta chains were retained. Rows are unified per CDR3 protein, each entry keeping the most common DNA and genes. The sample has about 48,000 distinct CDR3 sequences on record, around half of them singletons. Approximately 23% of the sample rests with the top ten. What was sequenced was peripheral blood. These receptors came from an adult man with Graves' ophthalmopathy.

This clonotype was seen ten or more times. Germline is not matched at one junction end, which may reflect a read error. This CDR3 is CASSLKRGTLPRF. The CDR3 region has the DNA TGTGCCAGCAGCCTTAAGAGGGGGACACTGCCCCGTTTT. This rearrangement joins TRBV7-8 to TRBJ1-4, with D perhaps TRBD1 (6 bases). The germline CDR1 and CDR2 sequences are SGHVS and FQNEAQ. The CDR3 totals 13 residues.

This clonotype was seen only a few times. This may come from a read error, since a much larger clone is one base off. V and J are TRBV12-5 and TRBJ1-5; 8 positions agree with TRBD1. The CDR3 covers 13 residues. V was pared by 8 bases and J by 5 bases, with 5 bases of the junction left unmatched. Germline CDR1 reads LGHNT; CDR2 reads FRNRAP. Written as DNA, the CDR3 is TGTGCTAGTAGCACAGGGGGGGATCAGCCCCAGCATTTT. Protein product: CASSTGGDQPQHF.

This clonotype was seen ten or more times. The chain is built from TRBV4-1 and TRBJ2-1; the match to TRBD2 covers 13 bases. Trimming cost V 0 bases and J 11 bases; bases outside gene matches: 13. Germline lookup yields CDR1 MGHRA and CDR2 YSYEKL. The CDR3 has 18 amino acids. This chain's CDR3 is CASSQEGGGLAGDHKQFF. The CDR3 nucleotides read TGCGCCAGCAGCCAAGAGGGGGGAGGACTAGCGGGGGATCATAAGCAGTTCTTC.

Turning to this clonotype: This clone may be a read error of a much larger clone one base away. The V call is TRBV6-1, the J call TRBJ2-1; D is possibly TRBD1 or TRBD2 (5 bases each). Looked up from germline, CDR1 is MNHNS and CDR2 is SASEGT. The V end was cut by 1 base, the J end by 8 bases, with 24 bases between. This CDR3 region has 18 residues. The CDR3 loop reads CASSEGYGTQPEYDEQFF. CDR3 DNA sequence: TGTGCCAGCAGTGAAGGGTACGGGACGCAACCCGAATACGATGAGCAGTTCTTC.

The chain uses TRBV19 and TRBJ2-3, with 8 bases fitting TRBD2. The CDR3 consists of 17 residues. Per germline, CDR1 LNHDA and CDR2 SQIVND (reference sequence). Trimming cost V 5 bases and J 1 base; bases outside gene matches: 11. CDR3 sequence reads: CASSRGLVTSGTDTQYF. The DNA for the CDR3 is TGTGCCAGTAGTCGGGGACTAGTAACTTCTGGCACAGATACGCAGTATTTT.

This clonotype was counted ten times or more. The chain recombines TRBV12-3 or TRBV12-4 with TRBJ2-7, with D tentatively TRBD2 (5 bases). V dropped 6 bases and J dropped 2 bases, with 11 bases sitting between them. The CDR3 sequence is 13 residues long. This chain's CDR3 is CASSPGVPYEQYF. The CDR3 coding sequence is TGTGCCAGCAGCCCCGGGGTCCCCTACGAGCAGTACTTC.

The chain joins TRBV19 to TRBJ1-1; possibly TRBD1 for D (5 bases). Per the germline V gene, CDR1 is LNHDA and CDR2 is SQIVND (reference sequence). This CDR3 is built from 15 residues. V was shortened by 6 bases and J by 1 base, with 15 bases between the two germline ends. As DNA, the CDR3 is TGTGCCAGTAGGCGGCTTTCTCAGGGGAACACTGAAGCTTTCTTT. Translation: CASRRLSQGNTEAFF.

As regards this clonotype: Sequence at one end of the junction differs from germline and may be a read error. The CDR3 nucleotides read TGCAGTGCTAGCAGCCAGGTGGCAAGCTATCCCACAGATACGCAGGATTTT. This encodes CSASSQVASYPTDTQDF. The V gene is TRBV20-1, the J gene TRBJ2-3; D not resolved. CDR3 length: 17 residues. Germline V gene data show CDR1 as DFQATT and CDR2 as SNEGSKA (reference sequence).

CDR3 in amino acids: CASSPGVSNYGYTF. The CDR3 nucleotides read TGCGCCAGCAGCCCAGGGGTTTCCAACTATGGCTACACCTTC. This rearrangement joins TRBV5-1 to TRBJ1-2, with TRBD1 as a possible D gene (6 bases). The CDR3 runs to 14 residues. Trimming shortened V by 4 bases and J by 2 bases, and 12 bases separated the two germline ends. Germline V gene lookup returns CDR1 SGHRS and CDR2 YFSETQ. The full variable domain, with the rest looked up from reference TRBV5-1 and TRBJ1-2, is KAGVTQTPRYLIKTRGQQVTLSCSPISGHRSVSWYQQTPGQGLQFLFEYFSETQRNKGNFPGRFSGRQFSNSRSEMNVSTLELGDSALYLCASSPGVSNYGYTFGSGTRLTVV.

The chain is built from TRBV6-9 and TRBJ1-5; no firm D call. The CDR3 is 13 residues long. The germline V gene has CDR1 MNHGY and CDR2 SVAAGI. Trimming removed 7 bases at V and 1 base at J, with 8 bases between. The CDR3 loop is CASTEVSNQPQHF. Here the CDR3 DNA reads TGTGCCAGCACCGAAGTGAGCAATCAGCCCCAGCATTTT.

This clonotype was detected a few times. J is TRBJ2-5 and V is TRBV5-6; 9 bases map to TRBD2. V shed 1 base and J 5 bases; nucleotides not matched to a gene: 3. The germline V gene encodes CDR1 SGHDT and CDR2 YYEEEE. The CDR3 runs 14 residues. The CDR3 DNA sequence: TGTGCCAGCAGCTTGCAACTAGCGGGCGAGACCCAGTACTTC. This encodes CASSLQLAGETQYF. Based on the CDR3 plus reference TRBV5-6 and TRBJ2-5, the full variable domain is DAGVTQSPTHLIKTRGQQVTLRCSPKSGHDTVSWYQQALGQGPQFIFQYYEEEERQRGNFPDRFSGHQFPNYSSELNVNALLLGDSALYLCASSLQLAGETQYFGPGTRLLVL.

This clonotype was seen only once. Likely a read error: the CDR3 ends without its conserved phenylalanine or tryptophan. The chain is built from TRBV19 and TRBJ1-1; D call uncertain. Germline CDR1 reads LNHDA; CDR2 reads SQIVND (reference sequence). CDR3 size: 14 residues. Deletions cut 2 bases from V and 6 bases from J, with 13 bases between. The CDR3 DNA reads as TGTGCCAGTAGTATAAGCCAAGCAAGTCCTGAAGCTTTCCTT. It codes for CASSISQASPEAFL.

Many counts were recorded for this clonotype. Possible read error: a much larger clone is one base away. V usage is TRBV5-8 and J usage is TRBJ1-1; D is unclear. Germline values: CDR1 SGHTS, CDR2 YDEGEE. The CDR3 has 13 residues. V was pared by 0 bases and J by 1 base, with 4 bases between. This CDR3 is CASSLGTNTEAFF. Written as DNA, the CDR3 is TGTGCCAGCAGCTTGGGGACGAACACTGAAGCTTTCTTT.

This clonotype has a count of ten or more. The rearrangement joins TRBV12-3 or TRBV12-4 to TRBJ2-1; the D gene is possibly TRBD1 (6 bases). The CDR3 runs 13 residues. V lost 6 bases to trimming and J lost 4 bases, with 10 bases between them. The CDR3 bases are TGTGCCAGCAGCCTAGGGGGATACAATGAGCAGTTCTTC. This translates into CASSLGGYNEQFF.

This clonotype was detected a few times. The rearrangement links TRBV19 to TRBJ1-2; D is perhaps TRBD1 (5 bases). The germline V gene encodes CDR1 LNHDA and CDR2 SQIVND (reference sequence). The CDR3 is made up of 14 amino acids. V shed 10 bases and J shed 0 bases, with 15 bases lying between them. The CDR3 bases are TGTGCCACCTCTAGACAGCCCCCTAACTATGGCTACACCTTC. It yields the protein CATSRQPPNYGYTF.

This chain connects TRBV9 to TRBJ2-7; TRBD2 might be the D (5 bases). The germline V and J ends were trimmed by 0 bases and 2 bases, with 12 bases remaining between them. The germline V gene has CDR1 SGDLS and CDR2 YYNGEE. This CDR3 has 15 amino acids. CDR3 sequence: CASSVDERTAYEQYF. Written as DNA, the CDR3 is TGTGCCAGCAGCGTAGATGAGCGGACTGCCTACGAGCAGTACTTC.

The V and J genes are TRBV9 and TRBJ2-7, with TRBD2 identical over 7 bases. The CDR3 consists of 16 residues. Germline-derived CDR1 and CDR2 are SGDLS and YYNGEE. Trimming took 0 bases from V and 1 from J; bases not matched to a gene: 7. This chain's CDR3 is CASSVAPGGTSYEQYF. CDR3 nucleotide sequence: TGTGCCAGCAGCGTAGCTCCGGGAGGCACTTCCTACGAGCAGTACTTC.

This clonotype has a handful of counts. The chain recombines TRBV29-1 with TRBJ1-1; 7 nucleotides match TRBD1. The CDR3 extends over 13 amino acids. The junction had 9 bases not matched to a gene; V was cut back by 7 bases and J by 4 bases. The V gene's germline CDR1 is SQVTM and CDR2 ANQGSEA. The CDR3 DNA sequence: TGCAGCGCTCAGACAGGGACGGGCACTGAAGCTTTCTTT. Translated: CSAQTGTGTEAFF.

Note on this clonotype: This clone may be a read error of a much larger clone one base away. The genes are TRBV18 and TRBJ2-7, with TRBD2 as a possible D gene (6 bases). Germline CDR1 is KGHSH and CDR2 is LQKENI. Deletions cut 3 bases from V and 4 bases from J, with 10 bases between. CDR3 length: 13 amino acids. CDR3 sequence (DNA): TGTGCCAGCTCACCCGGGGCGGGGTACGAGCAGTACTTC. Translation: CASSPGAGYEQYF.

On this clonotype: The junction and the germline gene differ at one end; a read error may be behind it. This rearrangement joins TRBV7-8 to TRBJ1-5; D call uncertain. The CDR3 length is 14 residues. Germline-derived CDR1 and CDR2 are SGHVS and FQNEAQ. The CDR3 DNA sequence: TGTGCCAACAGCTTCACACGGGTCATTCAGCCCCAGCATTTT. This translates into CANSFTRVIQPQHF.

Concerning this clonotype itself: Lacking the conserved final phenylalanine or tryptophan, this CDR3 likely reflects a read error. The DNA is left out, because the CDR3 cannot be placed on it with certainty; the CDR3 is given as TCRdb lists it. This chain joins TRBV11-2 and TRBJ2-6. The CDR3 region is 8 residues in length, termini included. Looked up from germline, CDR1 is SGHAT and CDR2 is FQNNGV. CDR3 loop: CASSKSSQ.

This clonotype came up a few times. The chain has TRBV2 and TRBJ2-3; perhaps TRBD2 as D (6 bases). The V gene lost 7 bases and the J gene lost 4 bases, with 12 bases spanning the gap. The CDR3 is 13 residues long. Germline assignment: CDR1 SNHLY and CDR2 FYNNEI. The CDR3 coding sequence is TGTGCCAGCAATGGGAGGAAGGCAGATACGCAGTATTTT. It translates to CASNGRKADTQYF.

DNA for the CDR3: TGTGCCAGCAGTGCACTAGCGGGGGGCACAGATACGCAGTATTTT. Translating gives CASSALAGGTDTQYF. This chain uses TRBV2 with TRBJ2-3; 11 bases agree with TRBD2. V lost 4 bases, J lost 1 base, and 1 base stayed unmatched. This CDR3 spans 15 amino acids. Germline V gives CDR1 SNHLY, CDR2 FYNNEI.